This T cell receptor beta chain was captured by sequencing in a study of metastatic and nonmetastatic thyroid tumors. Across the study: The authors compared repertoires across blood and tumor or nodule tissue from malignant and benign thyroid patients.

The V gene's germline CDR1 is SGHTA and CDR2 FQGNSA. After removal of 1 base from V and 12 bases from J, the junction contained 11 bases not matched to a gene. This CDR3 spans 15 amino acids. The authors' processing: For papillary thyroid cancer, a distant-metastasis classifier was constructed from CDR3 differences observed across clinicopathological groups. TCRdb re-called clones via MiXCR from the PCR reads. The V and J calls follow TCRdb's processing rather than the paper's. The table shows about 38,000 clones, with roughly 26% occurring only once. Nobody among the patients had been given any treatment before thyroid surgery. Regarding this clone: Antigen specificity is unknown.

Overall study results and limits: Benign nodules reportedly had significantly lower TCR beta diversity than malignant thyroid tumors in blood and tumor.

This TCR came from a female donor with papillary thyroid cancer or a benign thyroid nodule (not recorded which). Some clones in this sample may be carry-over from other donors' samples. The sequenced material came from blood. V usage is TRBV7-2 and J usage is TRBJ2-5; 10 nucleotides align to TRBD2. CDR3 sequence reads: CASSLGNSGGSAKYF. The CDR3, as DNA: TGTGCCAGCAGCTTAGGGAATAGCGGGGGGAGTGCCAAGTACTTC.